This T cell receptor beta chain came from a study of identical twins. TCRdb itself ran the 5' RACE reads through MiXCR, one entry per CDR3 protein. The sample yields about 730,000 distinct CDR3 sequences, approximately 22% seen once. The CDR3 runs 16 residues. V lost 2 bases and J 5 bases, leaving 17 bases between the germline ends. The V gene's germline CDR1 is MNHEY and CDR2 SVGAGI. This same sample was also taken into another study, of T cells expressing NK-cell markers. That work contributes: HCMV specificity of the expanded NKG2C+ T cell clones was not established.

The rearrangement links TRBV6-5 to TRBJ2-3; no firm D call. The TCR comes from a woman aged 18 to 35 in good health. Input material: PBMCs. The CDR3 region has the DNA TGTGCCAGCAGTTACGGCGCGCCAGGCGCAAGAGATACGCAGTATTTT. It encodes CASSYGAPGARDTQYF.